These T cell receptor beta chains were read from a single sample in a study of cytomegalovirus exposure and HLA in healthy donors. The data were produced by immunoSEQ multiplex PCR, yet TCRdb's version contains in-frame clones alone and is incomplete. The table records under 200,000 clones, about four fifths of them present only once. Sequencing was carried out using PBMCs. The receptors were sampled from a woman aged 50 to 60 in good health and CMV-seronegative. CDR3s include the opening cysteine and the closing phenylalanine or tryptophan. Fields, in order: J gene, V gene, clone size, D gene, CDR3 protein, CDR3 DNA. A D gene is named only where the DNA matches it firmly. Clone size is stated in some rows and not others, as once, few, many or a class when expanded.

J: TRBJ1-1; V: TRBV2; size: few; D: TRBD1; CDR3: CATGRGTEAFF; DNA: TGTGCCACCGGCAGGGGGACTGAAGCTTTCTTT
J: TRBJ1-6; V: TRBV7-2; size: .; D: TRBD1; CDR3: CASSPEMGQGASPLHF; DNA: TGTGCCAGCAGCCCAGAGATGGGACAGGGAGCTTCACCCCTCCACTTT
J: TRBJ2-5; V: TRBV5-4; size: .; D: TRBD2; CDR3: CASSLPPSGANQETQYF; DNA: TGTGCCAGCAGCTTACCCCCTAGCGGGGCCAACCAAGAGACCCAGTACTTC
J: TRBJ1-1; V: TRBV27; size: .; D: .; CDR3: CASSSINLWPLRTEAFF; DNA: TGTGCCAGCAGTTCAATTAACCTCTGGCCTTTAAGAACTGAAGCTTTCTTT
J: TRBJ1-1; V: TRBV28; size: once; D: .; CDR3: CASSQIQMNTEAFF; DNA: TGTGCCAGCAGCCAAATTCAAATGAACACTGAAGCTTTCTTT
J: TRBJ2-7; V: TRBV6-1; size: .; D: TRBD1; CDR3: CASNRGLGEQYF; DNA: TGTGCCAGTAACAGGGGGCTGGGGGAGCAGTACTTC
J: TRBJ2-7; V: TRBV5-8; size: .; D: TRBD1; CDR3: CASSLQQGAEQYF; DNA: TGTGCCAGCAGCTTGCAGCAGGGGGCCGAGCAGTACTTC
J: TRBJ2-3; V: TRBV5-6; size: .; D: .; CDR3: CASSVNGVSTDTRYF; DNA: TGTGCCAGCAGTGTGAACGGGGTTAGCACAGATACGCGGTATTTT
J: TRBJ2-1; V: TRBV9; size: once; D: .; CDR3: CASGLFNEQFF; DNA: TGTGCCAGTGGACTTTTCAATGAGCAGTTCTTC
J: TRBJ2-7; V: TRBV7-9; size: .; D: .; CDR3: CASSLGLTVIHEQYF; DNA: TGTGCCAGCAGCTTAGGATTGACAGTTATCCACGAGCAGTACTTC
J: TRBJ1-4; V: TRBV5-1; size: .; D: .; CDR3: CASSLVGLQTGEKLFF; DNA: TGCGCCAGCAGCTTGGTCGGCCTACAAACGGGTGAAAAACTGTTTTTT
J: TRBJ1-2; V: TRBV6-5; size: .; D: TRBD1; CDR3: CASSYAGQFYGYTF; DNA: TGTGCCAGCAGTTACGCGGGACAGTTCTATGGCTACACCTTC
J: TRBJ2-1; V: TRBV7-9; size: few; D: TRBD2; CDR3: CASSLTSGSFNEQFF; DNA: TGTGCCAGCAGCCTAACTAGCGGGAGTTTCAATGAGCAGTTCTTC
J: TRBJ2-7; V: TRBV6-1; size: .; D: TRBD1; CDR3: CAGTGDTYEQYF; DNA: TGTGCCGGGACAGGTGATACCTACGAGCAGTACTTC
J: TRBJ1-4; V: TRBV18; size: few; D: .; CDR3: CASSPDSDEKLFF; DNA: TGTGCCAGCTCACCCGACTCGGATGAAAAACTGTTTTTT
J: TRBJ1-1; V: TRBV7-5; size: .; D: .; CDR3: CARSPRTGVNTEAFF; DNA: TGTGCCAGAAGCCCTCGGACAGGCGTGAACACTGAAGCTTTCTTT
J: TRBJ1-2; V: TRBV7-8; size: .; D: .; CDR3: CASSFDINYGYTF; DNA: TGTGCCAGCAGCTTCGACATTAACTATGGCTACACCTTC
J: TRBJ1-1; V: TRBV6-1; size: .; D: TRBD1; CDR3: CASSEVSWWRGQEAFF; DNA: TGTGCCAGCAGTGAAGTCTCGTGGTGGAGGGGGCAGGAGGCTTTCTTT
J: TRBJ2-3; V: TRBV7-2; size: .; D: .; CDR3: CASSLERITDTQYF; DNA: TGTGCCAGCAGCTTAGAGCGCATCACAGATACGCAGTATTTT
J: TRBJ2-2; V: TRBV10-3; size: .; D: .; CDR3: CAISELESGIGELFF; DNA: TGTGCCATCAGTGAGTTGGAATCGGGGATCGGGGAGCTGTTTTTT
J: TRBJ1-1; V: TRBV4-3; size: .; D: TRBD1; CDR3: CASSQAPAGTGKTEAFF; DNA: TGCGCCAGCAGCCAAGCGCCCGCCGGGACAGGGAAAACTGAAGCTTTCTTT
J: TRBJ2-2; V: TRBV19; size: .; D: .; CDR3: CAIAPRAGSGELFF; DNA: TGTGCCATCGCCCCGCGGGCCGGGAGCGGGGAGCTGTTTTTT
J: TRBJ1-4; V: TRBV6-4; size: few; D: .; CDR3: CASRSEGGKLFF; DNA: TGTGCCAGCAGATCTGAGGGCGGAAAACTGTTTTTT
J: TRBJ2-3; V: TRBV7-2; size: .; D: .; CDR3: CASSPPSVSSTDTQYF; DNA: TGTGCCAGCAGCCCTCCTAGCGTTTCTAGCACAGATACGCAGTATTTT
J: TRBJ1-5; V: TRBV2; size: .; D: TRBD1; CDR3: CASSPPGGYNQPQHF; DNA: TGTGCCAGCAGCCCCCCAGGGGGGTACAATCAGCCCCAGCATTTT
J: TRBJ2-7; V: TRBV5-1; size: few; D: .; CDR3: CASSLGPMSSYEQYF; DNA: TGCGCCAGCAGCTTGGGTCCGATGAGCTCCTACGAGCAGTACTTC
J: TRBJ2-7; V: TRBV27; size: once; D: TRBD2; CDR3: CASSPRAGGAHEQYF; DNA: TGTGCCAGCAGTCCCCGGGCGGGAGGGGCCCACGAGCAGTACTTC
J: TRBJ2-7; V: TRBV2; size: .; D: .; CDR3: CASSLSEISYEQYF; DNA: TGTGCCAGCAGCCTGTCGGAGATCTCCTACGAGCAGTACTTC
J: TRBJ2-3; V: TRBV6-6; size: .; D: .; CDR3: CASRHGDNTDTQYF; DNA: TGTGCCAGCAGGCACGGGGACAACACAGATACGCAGTATTTT
J: TRBJ2-1; V: TRBV4-3; size: .; D: .; CDR3: CASSQDRALLFEQFF; DNA: TGCGCCAGCAGCCAAGATCGAGCGCTTCTCTTTGAGCAGTTCTTC
J: TRBJ1-2; V: TRBV18; size: .; D: TRBD1; CDR3: CASSRDRDGYTF; DNA: TGTGCCAGCTCACGGGACAGGGACGGCTACACCTTC
J: TRBJ1-5; V: TRBV7-2; size: .; D: TRBD1; CDR3: CASSPGGARQPQHF; DNA: TGTGCCAGCAGCCCAGGGGGTGCGAGGCAGCCCCAGCATTTT
J: TRBJ1-4; V: TRBV7-7; size: .; D: TRBD1; CDR3: CASSPSGGTNEKLFF; DNA: TGTGCCAGCAGCCCCTCAGGGGGAACTAATGAAAAACTGTTTTTT
J: TRBJ1-6; V: TRBV30; size: .; D: TRBD1; CDR3: CAWREGTGYSPLHF; DNA: TGTGCCTGGAGGGAAGGGACAGGGTATTCACCCCTCCACTTT
J: TRBJ2-1; V: TRBV5-4; size: .; D: .; CDR3: CASSDPRRRMYNEQFF; DNA: TGTGCCAGCAGCGATCCTCGGAGGAGAATGTACAATGAGCAGTTCTTC
J: TRBJ1-5; V: TRBV6-1; size: .; D: .; CDR3: CASSGQGHQPQHF; DNA: TGTGCCAGCAGTGGTCAGGGGCATCAGCCCCAGCATTTT
J: TRBJ2-2; V: TRBV4-1; size: .; D: .; CDR3: CASSQGGSSRDTGELFF; DNA: TGCGCCAGCAGCCAAGGAGGGTCGTCAAGGGACACCGGGGAGCTGTTTTTT